These T cell receptor beta chains were read from a single sample in a study of T cell responses to AZD1222 COVID-19 vaccine. TCRdb's copy holds only in-frame clones and misses some; the assay was immunoSEQ multiplex PCR. Among 65,000 to 80,000 clones listed, about four fifths were seen once. Sequences were derived from peripheral blood, sampled 28 days after the second AZD1222 dose. Receptors originate from an adult who received the AZD1222 COVID-19 vaccine. Both conserved end residues are part of each CDR3. D genes are given only for firm matches. Some rows mark clone size as missing; the rest say once, few, many or name a class of expanded clone.

d_gene: .
v_gene: TRBV24-1
abundance: .
j_gene: TRBJ2-3
CDR3aa: CATSARGSTDTQYF
CDR3nt: TGTGCCACCAGTGCGCGGGGCAGCACAGATACGCAGTATTTT

d_gene: TRBD1
v_gene: TRBV28
abundance: few
j_gene: TRBJ1-1
CDR3aa: CASSPSQGPNTEAFF
CDR3nt: TGTGCCAGCAGTCCCTCACAGGGGCCGAACACTGAAGCTTTCTTT

d_gene: .
v_gene: TRBV7-2
abundance: .
j_gene: TRBJ2-5
CDR3aa: CASSLSGGTDQETQYF
CDR3nt: TGTGCCAGCAGCTTAAGTGGGGGGACAGACCAAGAGACCCAGTACTTC

d_gene: TRBD2
v_gene: TRBV10-3
abundance: few
j_gene: TRBJ2-7
CDR3aa: CAISELRTSRPYEQYF
CDR3nt: TGTGCCATCAGTGAGTTAAGGACTAGCCGTCCCTACGAGCAGTACTTC

d_gene: .
v_gene: TRBV27
abundance: .
j_gene: TRBJ1-2
CDR3aa: CASSPRGREFYGYTF
CDR3nt: TGTGCCAGCAGTCCCCGGGGCAGGGAATTCTATGGCTACACCTTC

d_gene: TRBD2
v_gene: TRBV6-2/TRBV6-3
abundance: .
j_gene: TRBJ2-1
CDR3aa: CASSYSVRGRAISYNEQFF
CDR3nt: TGTGCCAGCAGTTACTCGGTTCGCGGGAGGGCTATCTCCTACAATGAGCAGTTCTTC

d_gene: .
v_gene: TRBV11-2
abundance: .
j_gene: TRBJ2-6
CDR3aa: CASRGLGGRGANVLTF
CDR3nt: TGTGCCAGCAGGGGCCTTGGGGGTAGAGGGGCCAACGTCCTGACTTTC

d_gene: TRBD2
v_gene: TRBV12-3/TRBV12-4
abundance: .
j_gene: TRBJ2-7
CDR3aa: CASSLAATYEQYF
CDR3nt: TGTGCCAGCAGCCTAGCGGCGACCTACGAGCAGTACTTC

d_gene: TRBD1
v_gene: TRBV27
abundance: once
j_gene: TRBJ1-2
CDR3aa: CASSLSPRGTGYGYTF
CDR3nt: TGTGCCAGCAGTTTATCACCCCGGGGGACAGGCTATGGCTACACCTTC

d_gene: .
v_gene: TRBV30
abundance: .
j_gene: TRBJ1-4
CDR3aa: CAWTGDNEKLFF
CDR3nt: TGTGCCTGGACAGGAGACAATGAAAAACTGTTTTTT

d_gene: .
v_gene: TRBV4-3
abundance: .
j_gene: TRBJ1-2
CDR3aa: CASSQALGVGYGYTF
CDR3nt: TGCGCCAGCAGCCAAGCTCTGGGGGTTGGCTATGGCTACACCTTC

d_gene: .
v_gene: TRBV11-2
abundance: .
j_gene: TRBJ1-3
CDR3aa: CASRRIAGNTIYF
CDR3nt: TGTGCCAGCAGGCGTATTGCTGGAAACACCATATATTTT

d_gene: .
v_gene: TRBV7-2
abundance: .
j_gene: TRBJ2-2
CDR3aa: CASSFFRDKSNTGELFF
CDR3nt: TGTGCCAGCAGCTTTTTTCGGGACAAGTCGAACACCGGGGAGCTGTTTTTT

d_gene: .
v_gene: TRBV4-3
abundance: .
j_gene: TRBJ1-1
CDR3aa: CASSQDRQVPAFF
CDR3nt: TGCGCCAGCAGCCAAGATAGACAGGTCCCAGCTTTCTTT

d_gene: TRBD1
v_gene: TRBV24-1
abundance: .
j_gene: TRBJ1-1
CDR3aa: CATSDSPGTGFTEAFF
CDR3nt: TGTGCCACCAGTGATTCCCCCGGGACAGGGTTCACTGAAGCTTTCTTT

d_gene: .
v_gene: TRBV6-5
abundance: .
j_gene: TRBJ1-4
CDR3aa: CASSTPGVKEKLFF
CDR3nt: TGTGCCAGCAGTACCCCCGGGGTCAAAGAAAAACTGTTTTTT

d_gene: .
v_gene: TRBV25-1
abundance: .
j_gene: TRBJ2-7
CDR3aa: CASSEVYEQYF
CDR3nt: TGTGCCAGCAGCGAGGTCTACGAGCAGTACTTC

d_gene: .
v_gene: TRBV30
abundance: .
j_gene: TRBJ1-2
CDR3aa: CAWTDSPYGYTF
CDR3nt: TGTGCCTGGACAGACAGCCCCTATGGCTACACCTTC

d_gene: TRBD2
v_gene: TRBV16
abundance: .
j_gene: TRBJ2-7
CDR3aa: CASSQSGGRPYEQYF
CDR3nt: TGTGCCAGCAGCCAATCAGGCGGGAGGCCCTACGAGCAGTACTTC

d_gene: .
v_gene: TRBV7-3
abundance: once
j_gene: TRBJ2-3
CDR3aa: CASSLGFTDTQYF
CDR3nt: TGTGCCAGCAGCTTAGGGTTCACAGATACGCAGTATTTT

d_gene: .
v_gene: TRBV5-8
abundance: .
j_gene: TRBJ2-1
CDR3aa: CASSSEPLTTSYNEQFF
CDR3nt: TGTGCCAGCAGCTCGGAGCCCCTTACAACTAGCTACAATGAGCAGTTCTTC

d_gene: TRBD1
v_gene: TRBV6-5
abundance: .
j_gene: TRBJ1-5
CDR3aa: CASKQGANQPQHF
CDR3nt: TGTGCCAGCAAACAGGGGGCTAATCAGCCCCAGCATTTT

d_gene: TRBD1
v_gene: TRBV29-1
abundance: once
j_gene: TRBJ1-2
CDR3aa: CSVEVLMTGSNYGYTF
CDR3nt: TGCAGCGTTGAAGTCCTAATGACAGGGTCTAACTATGGCTACACCTTC

d_gene: .
v_gene: TRBV27
abundance: .
j_gene: TRBJ2-7
CDR3aa: CASSFEGGSNEQYF
CDR3nt: TGTGCCAGCAGTTTCGAGGGGGGCAGCAACGAGCAGTACTTC

d_gene: TRBD2
v_gene: TRBV4-2
abundance: .
j_gene: TRBJ2-3
CDR3aa: CASSQELAGADTQYF
CDR3nt: TGTGCCAGCAGCCAAGAACTAGCGGGAGCAGATACGCAGTATTTT

d_gene: .
v_gene: TRBV28
abundance: .
j_gene: TRBJ1-2
CDR3aa: CASSPFLVGGYTF
CDR3nt: TGTGCCAGCAGCCCATTCCTCGTCGGGGGCTACACCTTC

d_gene: .
v_gene: TRBV10-2
abundance: .
j_gene: TRBJ2-6
CDR3aa: CASRLGGTSGANVLTF
CDR3nt: TGCGCCAGCAGATTGGGGGGAACCTCTGGGGCCAACGTCCTGACTTTC

d_gene: .
v_gene: TRBV7-8
abundance: few
j_gene: TRBJ1-4
CDR3aa: CASSLRDTLATNEKLFF
CDR3nt: TGTGCCAGCAGCTTACGGGACACTCTTGCAACTAATGAAAAACTGTTTTTT